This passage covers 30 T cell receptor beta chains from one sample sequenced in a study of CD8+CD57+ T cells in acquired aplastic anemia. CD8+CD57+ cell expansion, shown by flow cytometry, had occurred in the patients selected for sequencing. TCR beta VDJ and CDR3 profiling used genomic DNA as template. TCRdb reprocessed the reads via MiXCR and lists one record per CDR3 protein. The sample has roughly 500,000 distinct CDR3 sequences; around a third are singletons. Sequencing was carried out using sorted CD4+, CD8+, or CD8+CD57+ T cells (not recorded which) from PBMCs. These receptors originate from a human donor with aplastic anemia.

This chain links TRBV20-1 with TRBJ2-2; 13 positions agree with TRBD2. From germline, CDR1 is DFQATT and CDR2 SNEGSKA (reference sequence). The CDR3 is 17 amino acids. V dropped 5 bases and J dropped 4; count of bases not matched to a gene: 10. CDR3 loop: CSALTSGGLLGTGELFF. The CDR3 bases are TGCAGTGCTCTGACTAGCGGGGGGCTGTTGGGCACCGGGGAGCTGTTTTTT.

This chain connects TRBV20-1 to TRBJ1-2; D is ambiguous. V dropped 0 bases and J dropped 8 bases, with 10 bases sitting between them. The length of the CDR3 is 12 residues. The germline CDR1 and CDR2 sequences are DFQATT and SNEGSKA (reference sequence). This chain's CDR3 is CSARDNDVGYTF. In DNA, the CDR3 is TGCAGTGCTAGAGATAACGACGTCGGCTACACCTTC.

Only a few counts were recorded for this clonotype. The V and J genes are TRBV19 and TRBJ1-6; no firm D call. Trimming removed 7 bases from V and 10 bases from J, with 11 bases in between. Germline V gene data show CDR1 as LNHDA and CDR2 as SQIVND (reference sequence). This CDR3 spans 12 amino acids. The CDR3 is CASNSVLSPLHF. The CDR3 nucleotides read TGTGCCAGTAACTCAGTTTTGTCACCCCTCCACTTT.

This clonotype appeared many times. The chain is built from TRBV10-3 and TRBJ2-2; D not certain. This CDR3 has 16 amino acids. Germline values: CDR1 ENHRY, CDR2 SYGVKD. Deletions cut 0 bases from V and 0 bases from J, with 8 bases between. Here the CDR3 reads CAISESRTSNTGELFF. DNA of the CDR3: TGTGCCATCAGTGAGTCCCGGACCTCGAACACCGGGGAGCTGTTTTTT.

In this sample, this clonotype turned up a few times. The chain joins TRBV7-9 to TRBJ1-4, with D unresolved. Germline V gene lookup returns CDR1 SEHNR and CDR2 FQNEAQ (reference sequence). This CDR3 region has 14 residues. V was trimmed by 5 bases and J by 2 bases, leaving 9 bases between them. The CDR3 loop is CASSRSSTNEKLFF. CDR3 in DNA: TGTGCCAGCAGCCGTAGCTCTACTAATGAAAAACTGTTTTTT.

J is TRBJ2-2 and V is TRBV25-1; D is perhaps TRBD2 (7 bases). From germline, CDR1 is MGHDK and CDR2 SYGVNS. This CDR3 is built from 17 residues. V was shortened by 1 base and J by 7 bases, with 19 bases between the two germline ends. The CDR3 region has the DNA TGTGCCAGCAGTGAATTCGGGGGGCAGGGGTACGTCGGGGAGCTGTTTTTT. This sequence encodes CASSEFGGQGYVGELFF. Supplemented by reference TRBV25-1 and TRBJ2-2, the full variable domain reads EADIYQTPRYLVIGTGKKITLECSQTMGHDKMYWYQQDPGMELHLIHYSYGVNSTEKGDLSSESTVSRIRTEHFPLTLESARPSHTSQYLCASSEFGGQGYVGELFFGEGSRLTVL.

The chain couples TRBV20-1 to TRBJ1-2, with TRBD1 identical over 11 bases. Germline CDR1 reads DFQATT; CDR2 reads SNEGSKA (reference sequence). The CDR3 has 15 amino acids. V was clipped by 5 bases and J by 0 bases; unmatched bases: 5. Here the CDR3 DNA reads TGCAGTGCTGGACAGGGGGCCTATTCTAACTATGGCTACACCTTC. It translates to CSAGQGAYSNYGYTF.

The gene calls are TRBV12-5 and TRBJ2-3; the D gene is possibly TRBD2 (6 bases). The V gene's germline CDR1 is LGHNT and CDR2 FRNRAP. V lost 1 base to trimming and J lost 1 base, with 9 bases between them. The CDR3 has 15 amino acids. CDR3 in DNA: TGTGCTAGTGGTTTGGGCGGGGTCCGCACAGATACGCAGTATTTT. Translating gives CASGLGGVRTDTQYF. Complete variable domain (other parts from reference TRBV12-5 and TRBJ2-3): DARVTQTPRHKVTEMGQEVTMRCQPILGHNTVFWYRQTMMQGLELLAYFRNRAPLDDSGMPKDRFSAEMPDATLATLKIQPSEPRDSAVYFCASGLGGVRTDTQYFGPGTRLTVL.

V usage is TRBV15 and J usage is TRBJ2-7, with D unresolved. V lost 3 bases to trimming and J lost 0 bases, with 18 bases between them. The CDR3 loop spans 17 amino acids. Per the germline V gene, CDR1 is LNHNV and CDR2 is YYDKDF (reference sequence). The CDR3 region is CATSSAPPGDGSYEQYF. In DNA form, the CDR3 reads TGTGCCACCAGCAGTGCCCCGCCGGGCGACGGCTCCTACGAGCAGTACTTC.

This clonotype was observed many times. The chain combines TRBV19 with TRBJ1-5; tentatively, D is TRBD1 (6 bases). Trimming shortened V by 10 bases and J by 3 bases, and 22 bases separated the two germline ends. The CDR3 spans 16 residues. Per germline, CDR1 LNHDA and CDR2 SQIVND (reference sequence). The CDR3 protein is CATVSMSQGINQPQHF. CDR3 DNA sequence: TGTGCCACTGTCAGTATGTCACAGGGAATCAATCAGCCCCAGCATTTT.

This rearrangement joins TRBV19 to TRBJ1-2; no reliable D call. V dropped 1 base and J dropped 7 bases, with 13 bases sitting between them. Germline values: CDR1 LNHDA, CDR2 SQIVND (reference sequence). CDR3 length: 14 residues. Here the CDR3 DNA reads TGTGCCAGTAGTATAGGGCAGTGGGCTGGTGGCTACACCTTC. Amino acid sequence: CASSIGQWAGGYTF. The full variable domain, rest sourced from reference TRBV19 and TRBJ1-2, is DGGITQSPKYLFRKEGQNVTLSCEQNLNHDAMYWYRQDPGQGLRLIYYSQIVNDFQKGDIAEGYSVSREKKESFPLTVTSAQKNPTAFYLCASSIGQWAGGYTFGSGTRLTVV.

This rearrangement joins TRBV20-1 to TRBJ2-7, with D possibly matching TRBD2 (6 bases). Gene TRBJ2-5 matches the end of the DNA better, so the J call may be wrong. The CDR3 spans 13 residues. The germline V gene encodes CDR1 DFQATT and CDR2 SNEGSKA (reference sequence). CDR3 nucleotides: TGCAGTGCTAGAGGTGGGGGGTTGGAGACCCAGTACTTC. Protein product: CSARGGGLETQYF.

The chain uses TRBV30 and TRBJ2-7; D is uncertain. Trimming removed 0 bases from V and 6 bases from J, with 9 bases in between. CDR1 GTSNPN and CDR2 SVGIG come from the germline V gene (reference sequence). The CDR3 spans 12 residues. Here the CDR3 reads CAWSVPGFEQYF. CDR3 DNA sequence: TGTGCCTGGAGTGTACCGGGTTTCGAGCAGTACTTC.

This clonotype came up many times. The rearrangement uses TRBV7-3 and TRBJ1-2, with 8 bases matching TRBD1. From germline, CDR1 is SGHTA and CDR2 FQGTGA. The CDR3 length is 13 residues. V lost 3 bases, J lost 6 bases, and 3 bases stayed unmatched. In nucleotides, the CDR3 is TGTGCCAGCAGCTTCGACAGGGGCCATGGCTACACCTTC. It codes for CASSFDRGHGYTF. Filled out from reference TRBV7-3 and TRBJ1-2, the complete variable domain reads GAGVSQTPSNKVTEKGKYVELRCDPISGHTALYWYRQSLGQGPEFLIYFQGTGAADDSGLPNDRFFAVRPEGSVSTLKIQRTERGDSAVYLCASSFDRGHGYTFGSGTRLTVV.

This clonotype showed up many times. CDR3 protein: CASTFTVATQYF. The CDR3 DNA reads as TGTGCCAGCACCTTTACGGTCGCTACGCAGTATTTT. The V call is TRBV7-9, the J call TRBJ2-3; no reliable D call. CDR1 and CDR2 (germline): SEHNR, FQNEAQ (reference sequence). The V and J ends lost 7 bases and 8 bases respectively, with 13 bases between them. The CDR3 totals 12 residues.

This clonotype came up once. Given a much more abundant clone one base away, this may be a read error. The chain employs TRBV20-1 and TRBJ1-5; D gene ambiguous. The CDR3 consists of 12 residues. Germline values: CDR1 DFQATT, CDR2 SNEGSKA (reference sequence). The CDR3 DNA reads TGCAGTGCTACCGCGGTGGGTCAGCCCCGGCATTTT. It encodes CSATAVGQPRHF.

CDR3 loop: CASSSGVTHEQYF. The CDR3 coding sequence is TGTGCCAGCAGTTCCGGGGTTACCCACGAGCAGTACTTC. This rearrangement joins TRBV6-5 to TRBJ2-7; D possibly corresponds to TRBD2 (5 bases). Germline values: CDR1 MNHEY, CDR2 SVGAGI. There are 13 residues in the CDR3. The V and J ends lost 4 bases and 5 bases respectively, with 12 bases between them.

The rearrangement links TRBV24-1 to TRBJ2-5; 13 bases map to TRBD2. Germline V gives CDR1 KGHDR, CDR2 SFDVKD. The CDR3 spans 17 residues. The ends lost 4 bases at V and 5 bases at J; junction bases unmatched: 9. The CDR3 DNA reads TGTGCCACCAGTGAGGGGAGGACTAGCGGGGGAGGGGAGACCCAGTACTTC. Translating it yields CATSEGRTSGGGETQYF.

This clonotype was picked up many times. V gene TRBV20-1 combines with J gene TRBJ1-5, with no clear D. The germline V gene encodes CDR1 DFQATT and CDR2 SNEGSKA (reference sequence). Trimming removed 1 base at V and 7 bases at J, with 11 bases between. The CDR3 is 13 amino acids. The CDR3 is CSARVVGSQPQHF. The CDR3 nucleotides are TGCAGTGCTAGAGTTGTAGGGTCGCAGCCCCAGCATTTT.

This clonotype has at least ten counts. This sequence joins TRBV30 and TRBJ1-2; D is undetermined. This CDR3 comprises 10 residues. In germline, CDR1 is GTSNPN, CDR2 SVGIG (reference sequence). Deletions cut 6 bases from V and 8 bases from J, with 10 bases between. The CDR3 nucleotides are TGTGCCTGTCGGCCGCGCGGCTACACCTTC. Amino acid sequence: CACRPRGYTF.

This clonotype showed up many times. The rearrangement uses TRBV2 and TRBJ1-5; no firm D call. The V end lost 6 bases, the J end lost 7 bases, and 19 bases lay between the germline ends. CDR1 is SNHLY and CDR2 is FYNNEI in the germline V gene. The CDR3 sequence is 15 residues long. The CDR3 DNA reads TGTGCCAGCAGATCCGCACCCGGGGTTAGACAGCCCCAGCATTTT. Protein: CASRSAPGVRQPQHF.

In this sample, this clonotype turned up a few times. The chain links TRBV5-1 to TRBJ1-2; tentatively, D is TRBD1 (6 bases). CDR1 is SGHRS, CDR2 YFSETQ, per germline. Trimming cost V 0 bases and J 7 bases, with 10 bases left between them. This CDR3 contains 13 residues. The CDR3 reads CASSLEGGSGYTF. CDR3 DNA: TGCGCCAGCAGCTTGGAGGGGGGCTCTGGCTACACCTTC.

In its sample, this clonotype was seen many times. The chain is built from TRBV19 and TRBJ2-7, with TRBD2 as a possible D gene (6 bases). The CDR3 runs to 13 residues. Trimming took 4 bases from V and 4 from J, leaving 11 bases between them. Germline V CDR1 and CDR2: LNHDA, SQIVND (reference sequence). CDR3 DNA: TGTGCCAGTAGTACCGGGACTTTATACGAGCAGTACTTC. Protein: CASSTGTLYEQYF.

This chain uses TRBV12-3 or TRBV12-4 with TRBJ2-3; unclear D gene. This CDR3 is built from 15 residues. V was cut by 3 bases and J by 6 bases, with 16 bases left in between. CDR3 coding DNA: TGTGCCAGCAGTTTTGGTAGTTCTGGCGGTGATACGCAGTATTTT. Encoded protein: CASSFGSSGGDTQYF.

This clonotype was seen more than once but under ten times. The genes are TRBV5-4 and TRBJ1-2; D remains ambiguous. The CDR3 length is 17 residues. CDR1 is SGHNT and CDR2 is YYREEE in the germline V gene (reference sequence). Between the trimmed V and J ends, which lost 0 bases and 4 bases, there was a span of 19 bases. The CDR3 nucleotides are TGTGCCAGCAGCTTGGCAGTTTCCGTTCAGGCGGCCTATGGCTACACCTTC. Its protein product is CASSLAVSVQAAYGYTF.

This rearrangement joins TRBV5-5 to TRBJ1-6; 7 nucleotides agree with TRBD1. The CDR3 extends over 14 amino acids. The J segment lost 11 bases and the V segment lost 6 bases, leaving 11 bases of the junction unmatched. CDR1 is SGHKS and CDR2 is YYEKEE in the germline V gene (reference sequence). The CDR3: CASNQGGTGAPLHF. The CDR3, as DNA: TGTGCCAGCAACCAGGGGGGGACCGGGGCACCCCTCCACTTT.

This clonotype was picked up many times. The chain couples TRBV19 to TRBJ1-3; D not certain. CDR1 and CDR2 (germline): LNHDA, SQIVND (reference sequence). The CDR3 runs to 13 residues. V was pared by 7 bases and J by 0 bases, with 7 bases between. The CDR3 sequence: CASKWLSGNTIYF. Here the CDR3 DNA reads TGTGCCAGTAAATGGCTCTCTGGAAACACCATATATTTT.

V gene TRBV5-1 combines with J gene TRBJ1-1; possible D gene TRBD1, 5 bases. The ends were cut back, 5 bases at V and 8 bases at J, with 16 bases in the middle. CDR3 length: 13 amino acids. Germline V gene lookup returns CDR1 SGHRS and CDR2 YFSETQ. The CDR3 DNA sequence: TGCGCCAGCAGAATTCTGGCAGGGTGGGAAGCTTTCTTT. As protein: CASRILAGWEAFF.

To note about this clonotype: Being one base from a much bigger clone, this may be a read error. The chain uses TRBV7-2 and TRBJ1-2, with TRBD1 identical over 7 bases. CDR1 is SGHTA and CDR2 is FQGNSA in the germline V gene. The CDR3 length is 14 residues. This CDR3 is CASNLGGADYGYTF. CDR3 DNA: TGTGCCAGCAACTTAGGGGGCGCGGACTATGGCTACACCTTC.

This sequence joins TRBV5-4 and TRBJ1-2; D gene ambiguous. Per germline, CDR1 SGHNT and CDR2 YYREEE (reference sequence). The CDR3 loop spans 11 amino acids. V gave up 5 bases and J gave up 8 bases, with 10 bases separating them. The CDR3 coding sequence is TGTGCCAGCAGTCTGGACTGGGGCTACACCTTC. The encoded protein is CASSLDWGYTF.